Listed here are 19 T cell receptor beta chains from one sample, sequenced in a study of T cell responses to AZD1222 COVID-19 vaccine. Profiled with immunoSEQ multiplex PCR; TCRdb holds only in-frame clones, not every one. The sample carries roughly 150,000 clones, 90% to 95% recorded once. The sample consisted of peripheral blood, taken on day 0 of AZD1222 vaccination. Receptor source: an adult in good health.

The chain links TRBV5-1 to TRBJ2-7, with D possibly matching TRBD2 (6 bases). The CDR3 is made up of 16 amino acids. Trimming stripped 0 bases from V and 3 bases from J, with 16 bases between. Looked up from germline, CDR1 is SGHRS and CDR2 is YFSETQ. Here the CDR3 reads CASSLASGDWIYEQYF. Here the CDR3 DNA reads TGCGCCAGCAGCTTGGCCTCGGGGGATTGGATCTACGAGCAGTACTTC.

V usage is TRBV6-2 or TRBV6-3 and J usage is TRBJ1-5; D unclear. This CDR3 has 15 amino acids. CDR1 MNHEY and CDR2 SVGEGT come from the germline V gene. The ends were cut back, 0 bases at V and 4 bases at J, with 10 bases in the middle. The CDR3 sequence is CASSYSSQTNQPQHF. For the CDR3, the DNA is TGTGCCAGCAGTTACTCGAGTCAGACTAATCAGCCCCAGCATTTT.

The chain carries TRBV3-1 (or the pseudogene TRBV3-2) and TRBJ2-1; 12 nucleotides align to TRBD2. This CDR3 is 15 amino acids long. V was clipped by 6 bases and J by 5 bases; unmatched bases: 5. Germline values: CDR1 LGHDT, CDR2 YNNKEL (reference sequence). As DNA, the CDR3 is TGTGCCAGCAGTCCCGGACTAGCGGGACACAATGAGCAGTTCTTC. Its protein is CASSPGLAGHNEQFF.

The chain uses TRBV11-2 and TRBJ2-7, with D hard to call. Trimming took off 4 bases at V and 1 base at J, with 5 bases between the two ends. The CDR3 has 12 amino acids. The germline CDR1 and CDR2 sequences are SGHAT and FQNNGV. The CDR3 region has the DNA TGTGCCAGCAGCTCTGAATCCTACGAGCAGTACTTC. Protein sequence: CASSSESYEQYF.

The chain is built from TRBV7-8 and TRBJ1-2; D is ambiguous. In germline, CDR1 is SGHVS, CDR2 FQNEAQ. This CDR3 has 16 amino acids. V lost 5 bases and J 4 bases, leaving 20 bases between the germline ends. CDR3 DNA: TGTGCCAGCAGCAGAAGACGGGATTCCGGTCCCTATGGCTACACCTTC. It is translated as CASSRRRDSGPYGYTF.

The rearrangement joins TRBV5-1 to TRBJ1-2; D gene unclear. The CDR3 has 14 residues. The V gene lost 4 bases and the J gene lost 3 bases, with 13 bases spanning the gap. Germline CDR1 and CDR2: SGHRS and YFSETQ. The CDR3 bases are TGCGCCAGCAGCCTCGGACGGATCGACTATGGCTACACCTTC. Encoded protein: CASSLGRIDYGYTF.

The chain couples TRBV7-2 to TRBJ1-5, with 7 bases that match TRBD1. With V trimmed by 2 bases and J by 4 bases, 8 bases remained unmatched. The germline CDR1 and CDR2 sequences are SGHTA and FQGNSA. The length of the CDR3 is 16 residues. CDR3 sequence reads: CASSLTGDGGNQPQHF. In DNA, the CDR3 is TGTGCCAGCAGCTTAACAGGGGACGGGGGTAATCAGCCCCAGCATTTT.

This clone was observed once. The chain links TRBV28 to TRBJ2-7; 10 bases are a match to TRBD1. The CDR3 has 15 residues. Germline-derived CDR1 and CDR2 are MDHEN and SYDVKM. Trimming took 6 bases from V and 3 from J; bases not matched to a gene: 8. The CDR3 loop reads CASSRGQGPYYEQYF. The CDR3 coding sequence is TGTGCCAGCAGCCGGGGACAGGGGCCATACTACGAGCAGTACTTC.

The chain carries TRBV7-6 and TRBJ1-2; D gene uncertain. The length of the CDR3 is 19 residues. Trimming pared 1 base from V and 0 bases from J, leaving 21 bases between. The germline V gene encodes CDR1 SGHVS and CDR2 FNYEAQ. The CDR3 nucleotides read TGTGCCAGCAGCTTAGTTCCCGTCGCCTCCCCAACTGCTAACTATGGCTACACCTTC. Translated, it gives CASSLVPVASPTANYGYTF.

The chain carries TRBV19 and TRBJ1-2; D is perhaps TRBD1 (5 bases). The germline CDR1 and CDR2 sequences are LNHDA and SQIVND (reference sequence). Trimming took 6 bases from V and 4 from J, leaving 18 bases between them. The CDR3 length is 15 residues. In DNA form, the CDR3 reads TGTGCCAGTAGACCCGGGGGAGGGCGCATCTATGGCTACACCTTC. Translated, it gives CASRPGGGRIYGYTF.

This clone came up once. The chain uses TRBV7-7 and TRBJ2-1; D unclear. The CDR3 spans 15 residues. The V end was cut by 1 base, the J end by 2 bases, with 9 bases between. Germline V lookup: CDR1 SSHAT, CDR2 FNYEAQ (reference sequence). As DNA, the CDR3 is TGTGCCAGCAGCTTAGGACCCGACCCCTACAATGAGCAGTTCTTC. It yields the protein CASSLGPDPYNEQFF.

This sequence joins TRBV2 and TRBJ2-5, with 7 bases lining up with TRBD2. CDR1 and CDR2 (germline): SNHLY, FYNNEI. CDR3 size: 14 residues. V trimming: 8 bases; J trimming: 2 bases; junction bases outside the gene matches: 8. CDR3 sequence (DNA): TGTGCCAGCCAAATGGGACTACCACAAGAGACCCAGTACTTC. Translation gives CASQMGLPQETQYF.

The gene calls are TRBV4-1 and TRBJ2-5, with a tentative D call TRBD2 (5 bases). There are 19 residues in the CDR3. Per germline, CDR1 MGHRA and CDR2 YSYEKL. Trimming cost V 3 bases and J 5 bases, with 28 bases left between them. CDR3 in DNA: TGCGCCAGCAGCCACCTAGATATCCCCTGGAGAGGGAGAGAGGAGACCCAGTACTTC. Its protein is CASSHLDIPWRGREETQYF.

This chain connects TRBV7-8 to TRBJ1-2; D uncertain. This CDR3 contains 14 residues. V lost 5 bases, J lost 8 bases, and 18 bases lay in between. CDR1 is SGHVS and CDR2 is FQNEAQ in the germline V gene. The CDR3 coding sequence is TGTGCCAGCAGCCCCCGGGGTGCGGTGAGCGGCTACACCTTC. Its protein product is CASSPRGAVSGYTF.

The sample holds one count of this clone. The chain uses TRBV2 and TRBJ1-3, with D unclear. This CDR3 spans 15 amino acids. Trimming took off 2 bases at V and 0 bases at J, with 8 bases between the two ends. Per germline, CDR1 SNHLY and CDR2 FYNNEI. The CDR3 protein is CASSERPHSGNTIYF. The CDR3 DNA follows: TGTGCCAGCAGTGAAAGGCCCCACTCTGGAAACACCATATATTTT. The variable domain in full, with the rest retrieved from reference TRBV2 and TRBJ1-3, is EPEVTQTPSHQVTQMGQEVILRCVPISNHLYFYWYRQILGQKVEFLVSFYNNEISEKSEIFDDQFSVERPDGSNFTLKIRSTKLEDSAMYFCASSERPHSGNTIYFGEGSWLTVV.

CDR3 sequence: CASSQVAGSSYEQYF. In DNA, the CDR3 is TGTGCCAGCAGCCAAGTAGCGGGATCCTCCTACGAGCAGTACTTC. The V gene is TRBV3-1 (or the pseudogene TRBV3-2), the J gene TRBJ2-7, with 8 positions matching TRBD2. This CDR3 contains 15 residues. J was trimmed by 0 bases and V by 1 base; bases with no gene match: 2. Germline V CDR1 and CDR2: LGHDT, YNNKEL (reference sequence).

V is TRBV29-1 and J is TRBJ2-1, with D uncertain. Germline values: CDR1 SQVTM, CDR2 ANQGSEA. The germline V and J ends were trimmed by 4 bases and 7 bases, with 8 bases remaining between them. CDR3 length: 11 residues. This CDR3 reads CSVADWNEQFF. CDR3 coding DNA: TGCAGCGTTGCAGACTGGAATGAGCAGTTCTTC.

The table lists this clone with a few counts. The chain uses TRBV5-6 and TRBJ2-7, with a possible D match to TRBD1 (7 bases). Between the trimmed V and J ends, which lost 4 bases and 9 bases, there was a span of 20 bases. Looked up from germline, CDR1 is SGHDT and CDR2 is YYEEEE. CDR3 length: 14 amino acids. The CDR3 DNA is TGTGCCAGCAGCCGCGGGACAGACCACCGACGGCAGTACTTC. Translation: CASSRGTDHRRQYF.

The rearrangement joins TRBV7-9 to TRBJ1-5, with D possibly TRBD1 on 6 matching bases. Germline V gene lookup returns CDR1 SEHNR and CDR2 FQNEAQ (reference sequence). The CDR3 contains 16 residues. The V gene lost 5 bases and the J gene lost 2 bases, with 16 bases spanning the gap. The chain's CDR3 is CASSPTGAGGNQPQHF. The CDR3 nucleotides read TGTGCCAGCAGCCCGACCGGGGCAGGGGGCAATCAGCCCCAGCATTTT.